Following are 28 T cell receptor beta chains from one sample sequenced in a study of patients and donors after allogeneic stem cell transplantation. TCRdb analysed the RT-PCR reads with MiXCR anew, one entry per CDR3 protein. The sample holds over 150,000 distinct CDR3 sequences, around 30% seen once. Sequenced: blood, either unsorted or a sorted T cell fraction (not recorded which). The receptor source for this set is a human donor who was either an allogeneic HSCT recipient or a stem cell or donor lymphocyte infusion donor (not recorded which). It is not recorded whose cells these are; they may come from a transplant donor.

The rearrangement joins TRBV4-2 to TRBJ2-7; D gene ambiguous. CDR1 LGHNA and CDR2 YNFKEQ come from the germline V gene. V lost 3 bases and J lost 3, with 3 bases in between. The CDR3 consists of 11 residues. The CDR3 bases are TGTGCCAGCAGCCATCTCTACGAGCAGTACTTC. It is translated as CASSHLYEQYF.

This clonotype has only a few counts. The rearrangement uses TRBV12-3 or TRBV12-4 and TRBJ1-6; the match to TRBD1 covers 7 bases. The CDR3 sequence is 16 residues long. J gave up 4 bases and V 7 bases, and 10 bases lay outside the gene matches. The CDR3 loop is CASTTGVIGYNSPLHF. In DNA form, the CDR3 reads TGTGCCAGCACCACAGGGGTTATTGGGTATAATTCACCCCTCCACTTT.

This clonotype was detected a few times. The chain carries TRBV4-3 and TRBJ2-5, with no clear D. Germline loops: CDR1 LGHNA, CDR2 YSLEER. V lost 1 base, J lost 1 base, and 4 bases lay in between. The CDR3 is 13 amino acids. CDR3 sequence: CASSQVLQETQYF. The CDR3 DNA follows: TGCGCCAGCAGCCAAGTCCTCCAAGAGACCCAGTACTTC.

This clonotype was seen ten or more times. V and J are TRBV29-1 and TRBJ2-7, with D uncertain. Germline V gene lookup returns CDR1 SQVTM and CDR2 ANQGSEA. The ends were cut back, 3 bases at V and 5 bases at J, with 11 bases in the middle. The CDR3 has 12 residues. As DNA, the CDR3 is TGCAGCGTTGAGGCAGAAAGGGACGAGCAGTACTTC. This sequence encodes CSVEAERDEQYF.

The genes are TRBV12-3 or TRBV12-4 and TRBJ2-1; unclear D gene. Trimming removed 1 base at V and 9 bases at J, with 7 bases between. The CDR3 has 12 amino acids. DNA of the CDR3: TGTGCCAGCAGTTTAGTTTTCGGTGAGCAGTTCTTC. Translated, it gives CASSLVFGEQFF.

This chain links TRBV4-1 with TRBJ2-5; 10 nucleotides align to TRBD1. J was trimmed by 5 bases and V by 0 bases; bases with no gene match: 3. Germline CDR1 and CDR2: MGHRA and YSYEKL. CDR3 length: 15 residues. CDR3 in amino acids: CASSQEGQGMETQYF. The CDR3 DNA reads TGCGCCAGCAGCCAAGAGGGACAGGGGATGGAGACCCAGTACTTC.

V gene TRBV7-2 combines with J gene TRBJ1-1, with 8 bases that match TRBD1. The CDR3 totals 15 residues. Germline trimming cut 4 bases from V and 0 bases from J; bases unmatched to any gene: 4. Germline CDR1 is SGHTA and CDR2 is FQGNSA. The CDR3 here is CASSSPDRVNTEAFF. The CDR3 nucleotides are TGTGCCAGCAGCTCACCGGACAGGGTGAACACTGAAGCTTTCTTT.

The chain carries TRBV20-1 and TRBJ2-1, with 8 bases fitting TRBD2. The CDR3 is made up of 14 amino acids. V was pared by 3 bases and J by 5 bases, with 6 bases of the junction left unmatched. Germline V gene sequence: CDR1 DFQATT, CDR2 SNEGSKA (reference sequence). The CDR3 DNA reads as TGCAGTGCTAGTGGGGGACTAGGGGACAATGAGCAGTTCTTC. It translates to CSASGGLGDNEQFF.

This clonotype has a handful of counts. The chain uses TRBV15 and TRBJ1-3, with D possibly being TRBD1 (6 bases). Deletions cut 5 bases from V and 6 bases from J, with 8 bases between. In germline, CDR1 is LNHNV, CDR2 YYDKDF (reference sequence). The CDR3 is 12 residues long. The DNA for the CDR3 is TGTGCCACCAGCGCAGGGGTAAACACCATATATTTT. This encodes CATSAGVNTIYF.

This chain links TRBV29-1 with TRBJ2-3; 8 nucleotides match TRBD1. This CDR3 is built from 13 residues. J was trimmed by 4 bases and V by 6 bases; bases with no gene match: 6. The germline CDR1 and CDR2 sequences are SQVTM and ANQGSEA. The CDR3 loop is CSVEMTGADTQYF. The CDR3 DNA sequence: TGCAGCGTAGAAATGACAGGGGCAGATACGCAGTATTTT.

The V and J genes are TRBV6-5 and TRBJ1-3; 8 bases map to TRBD1. Germline V lookup: CDR1 MNHEY, CDR2 SVGAGI. The CDR3 contains 15 residues. Trimming removed 4 bases from V and 2 bases from J; junction bases left unmatched: 4. The CDR3 loop is CASSLTGGTGNTIYF. CDR3 sequence (DNA): TGTGCCAGCAGTTTAACAGGGGGTACTGGAAACACCATATATTTT.

The V and J genes are TRBV15 and TRBJ2-5; possible D gene TRBD2, 7 bases. Trimming stripped 0 bases from V and 4 bases from J, with 12 bases between. The CDR3 runs to 15 residues. Germline CDR1 is LNHNV and CDR2 is YYDKDF (reference sequence). This CDR3 reads CATSREGGAGETQYF. The CDR3 DNA sequence: TGTGCCACCAGCAGAGAAGGGGGGGCGGGAGAGACCCAGTACTTC. Filled out from reference TRBV15 and TRBJ2-5, the complete variable domain reads DAMVIQNPRYQVTQFGKPVTLSCSQTLNHNVMYWYQQKSSQAPKLLFHYYDKDFNNEADTPDNFQSRRPNTSFCFLDIRSPGLGDTAMYLCATSREGGAGETQYFGPGTRLLVL.

The chain uses TRBV5-4 and TRBJ1-5; D ambiguous. V lost 6 bases, J lost 5 bases, and 3 bases lay in between. The CDR3 spans 10 residues. Germline V lookup: CDR1 SGHNT, CDR2 YYREEE (reference sequence). Here the CDR3 DNA reads TGTGCCAGCACACATCAGCCCCAGCATTTT. This sequence encodes CASTHQPQHF. The full variable domain, its missing parts supplied by reference TRBV5-4 and TRBJ1-5, is ETGVTQSPTHLIKTRGQQVTLRCSSQSGHNTVSWYQQALGQGPQFIFQYYREEENGRGNFPPRFSGLQFPNYSSELNVNALELDDSALYLCASTHQPQHFGDGTRLSIL.

In its sample, this clonotype was seen a few times. The chain recombines TRBV6-5 with TRBJ1-2; TRBD1 aligns across 7 bases. There are 16 residues in the CDR3. Looked up from germline, CDR1 is MNHEY and CDR2 is SVGAGI. J lost 2 bases, V lost 0 bases, and 6 bases had no gene match. Here the CDR3 reads CASSYSTGTHNYGYTF. The CDR3, as DNA: TGTGCCAGCAGTTACTCGACAGGGACCCACAACTATGGCTACACCTTC.

V is TRBV20-1 and J is TRBJ2-3; 10 bases are a match to TRBD1. Losses at the gene ends were 1 base for V and 6 bases for J; bases not matched to a gene: 4. Per the germline V gene, CDR1 is DFQATT and CDR2 is SNEGSKA (reference sequence). The CDR3 loop spans 14 amino acids. CDR3 nucleotides: TGCAGTGCTAGAGGGGGGACAGGGGCCGATACGCAGTATTTT. Protein product: CSARGGTGADTQYF.

The rearrangement links TRBV25-1 to TRBJ1-1; D gene unclear. CDR1 is MGHDK, CDR2 SYGVNS, per germline. This CDR3 is 14 amino acids long. V was clipped by 0 bases and J by 4 bases, with 9 bases between them. The CDR3 protein is CASSEYTSSTEAFF. The CDR3 DNA reads as TGTGCCAGCAGTGAATATACCAGTAGCACTGAAGCTTTCTTT. The whole variable domain, remainder taken from reference TRBV25-1 and TRBJ1-1, is EADIYQTPRYLVIGTGKKITLECSQTMGHDKMYWYQQDPGMELHLIHYSYGVNSTEKGDLSSESTVSRIRTEHFPLTLESARPSHTSQYLCASSEYTSSTEAFFGQGTRLTVV.

The chain links TRBV28 to TRBJ2-7; TRBD2 matches at 8 bases. Germline V gene lookup returns CDR1 MDHEN and CDR2 SYDVKM. Trimming at V came to 5 bases and at J to 2 bases, leaving 5 bases not matched to a gene. CDR3 length equals 14 residues. In nucleotides, the CDR3 is TGTGCCAGCAGTCCGATAGCGGGACCCTACGAGCAGTACTTC. Residues: CASSPIAGPYEQYF.

This clonotype was detected a few times. CDR3 coding DNA: TGCAGTGCCCTCCGGGACAGGGGGTACGGTGAGCAGTTCTTC. This gives the protein CSALRDRGYGEQFF. The chain has TRBV20-1 and TRBJ2-1; 11 bases match TRBD1. V was pared by 6 bases and J by 9 bases, with 10 bases of the junction left unmatched. This CDR3 has 14 amino acids. Germline V lookup: CDR1 DFQATT, CDR2 SNEGSKA (reference sequence).

Only a few counts were recorded for this clonotype. J is TRBJ2-1 and V is TRBV6-4; TRBD2 aligns across 13 bases. Trimming removed 4 bases from V and 6 bases from J; junction bases left unmatched: 3. The length of the CDR3 is 15 residues. From germline, CDR1 is MRHNA and CDR2 SNTAGT. In DNA form, the CDR3 reads TGTGCCAGCAGTGCGGGACTAGCGGGACGCAATGAGCAGTTCTTC. Its protein is CASSAGLAGRNEQFF.

The rearrangement links TRBV6-5 to TRBJ2-3; TRBD2 aligns across 7 bases. V trimming: 6 bases; J trimming: 3 bases; junction bases outside the gene matches: 9. The CDR3 is 15 amino acids. The germline CDR1 and CDR2 sequences are MNHEY and SVGAGI. CDR3 amino acids: CASRRDDGGTDTQYF. The CDR3 coding sequence is TGTGCCAGCAGGCGGGACGACGGGGGGACAGATACGCAGTATTTT.

The rearrangement links TRBV12-3 or TRBV12-4 to TRBJ2-1, with 9 bases aligning to TRBD2. The length of the CDR3 is 14 residues. After removal of 3 bases from V and 5 bases from J, the junction contained 2 bases not matched to a gene. The CDR3 sequence is CASSLRLADNEQFF. The CDR3 DNA sequence: TGTGCCAGCAGTTTGAGACTAGCGGACAATGAGCAGTTCTTC.

This rearrangement joins TRBV11-2 to TRBJ1-2, with 9 bases that match TRBD1. Germline V gene data show CDR1 as SGHAT and CDR2 as FQNNGV. CDR3 length: 14 residues. J gave up 8 bases and V 1 base, and 5 bases lay outside the gene matches. In DNA, the CDR3 is TGTGCCAGCAGCTTAGGTTGGACAGGGGAAGGCTACACCTTC. This codes for CASSLGWTGEGYTF.

This clonotype has just a few counts. The chain recombines TRBV10-3 with TRBJ1-1, with 7 bases aligning to TRBD1. This CDR3 is 16 amino acids long. Germline V gene sequence: CDR1 ENHRY, CDR2 SYGVKD. The trim removed 8 bases at V and 3 bases at J, leaving 15 bases unmatched. The CDR3 reads CAIWGRDSGGHTEAFF. The DNA of the CDR3 is TGTGCCATCTGGGGCCGGGACTCAGGGGGACACACTGAAGCTTTCTTT.

This clonotype has only a few counts. V usage is TRBV15 and J usage is TRBJ1-5; the match to TRBD1 covers 7 bases. J gave up 5 bases and V 0 bases, and 10 bases lay outside the gene matches. In germline, CDR1 is LNHNV, CDR2 YYDKDF (reference sequence). There are 17 residues in the CDR3. The CDR3 sequence: CATSRDPGHRGYQPQHF. In DNA, the CDR3 is TGTGCCACCAGCAGAGATCCCGGGCACAGGGGCTATCAGCCCCAGCATTTT.

This clonotype was found a few times. The genes are TRBV18 and TRBJ2-2, with D hard to call. Trimming cost V 1 base and J 3 bases, with 3 bases left between them. CDR3 length: 13 amino acids. Germline lookup yields CDR1 KGHSH and CDR2 LQKENI. This CDR3 is CASSPLDTGELFF. For the CDR3, the DNA is TGTGCCAGCTCACCACTGGACACCGGGGAGCTGTTTTTT. The full variable domain, completed using reference TRBV18 and TRBJ2-2, is NAGVMQNPRHLVRRRGQEARLRCSPMKGHSHVYWYRQLPEEGLKFMVYLQKENIIDESGMPKERFSAEFPKEGPSILRIQQVVRGDSAAYFCASSPLDTGELFFGEGSRLTVL.

The rearrangement joins TRBV29-1 to TRBJ2-3; D could derive from TRBD1 or TRBD2 (6 bases each). Per germline, CDR1 SQVTM and CDR2 ANQGSEA. V gave up 8 bases and J gave up 5 bases, with 11 bases separating them. This CDR3 is built from 11 residues. CDR3 nucleotide sequence: TGCAGCCAGGGGCGGGGAGATACGCAGTATTTT. It encodes CSQGRGDTQYF.

The rearrangement joins TRBV10-3 to TRBJ2-4, with 13 nucleotides matching TRBD2. Germline assignment: CDR1 ENHRY and CDR2 SYGVKD. There are 20 residues in the CDR3. Losses at the gene ends were 3 bases for V and 0 bases for J; bases not matched to a gene: 11. This CDR3 reads CAISEDPGTSGILAKNIQYF. In nucleotides, the CDR3 is TGTGCCATCAGTGAAGATCCGGGGACTAGCGGGATACTAGCCAAAAACATTCAGTACTTC.

This clonotype was picked up a small number of times. This chain connects TRBV25-1 to TRBJ1-5, with no clear D. Germline V gene data show CDR1 as MGHDK and CDR2 as SYGVNS. Trimming removed 8 bases from V and 2 bases from J, with 16 bases in between. This CDR3 contains 15 residues. For the CDR3, the DNA is TGTGCCAGCCCGCTCTCCGGGGTGCGCAATCAGCCCCAGCATTTT. It translates to CASPLSGVRNQPQHF.